This T cell receptor beta chain was documented in a study of T cell responses to AZD1222 COVID-19 vaccine. Study-wide results and caveats: Spike-specific TCR breadth and depth rose after two AZD1222 doses.

A note on this clone: Its cognate antigen is unknown.

The CDR3 consists of 14 residues. CDR1 is DFQATT, CDR2 SNEGSKA, per germline (reference sequence). The V gene lost 3 bases and the J gene lost 8 bases, with 20 bases spanning the gap. TCRdb's table, derived via immunoSEQ multiplex PCR, lists solely in-frame clones and lacks some. The sample has roughly 100,000 clones; roughly 87% are singletons. This receptor was obtained from an adult who received the AZD1222 COVID-19 vaccine. Sequenced here: peripheral blood, sampled 28 days after the second AZD1222 dose. The chain is built from TRBV20-1 and TRBJ2-7; weak D call: TRBD2 (6 bases). The CDR3 sequence is CSASAGSNVNQQYF. The CDR3 DNA is TGCAGTGCTAGTGCGGGGTCCAACGTAAACCAGCAGTACTTC.